Detailed here is one T cell receptor (beta chain). Its antigen specificity is not known. No much larger clone exists at a distance of one base, and base qualities are not known. The sample comes from a study of blood T cell repertoires in COVID-19 (TCRdb year 2020). Regarding the study in general: Collaborator samples came from the United States, Italy and Spain and covered acute and convalescent phases of COVID-19. The prospective study material was composed of cDNA or gDNA derived from T cells, B-cell-depleted T cells, or PBMCs. The repertoires were made available in a free public database intended to serve as a resource for research on the immune response to SARS-CoV-2. Sample metadata almost always included a de-identified subject ID, COVID-19 status, age in years and sex. Deeply sampled blood TCRbeta repertoires from subjects exposed to, actively infected with, or recovered from COVID-19 were included in the dataset. Where available, HLA class I and class II types were obtained from metadata supplied by the sample provider rather than from assay-based typing. The samples were drawn from the first 160 participants of the ongoing ImmuneRACE study and from 950 to 1,500 subjects provided by 6 global collaborators.

TCRbeta CDR3 regions were amplified from genomic DNA using the immunoSEQ Assay, a bias-controlled multiplex PCR. In the original analysis: The number of nucleated cells in each sample was estimated from the amplification of reference gene primers within the assay. Sequence reads were collapsed and filtered to measure the absolute abundance of every unique TCRbeta CDR3 rearrangement. For each sample, productive Simpson clonality was calculated as the square root of Simpson's diversity index across productive rearrangements. The immuneACCESS repertoire file appears here via TCRdb, limited to in-frame rearrangements. These files lack a portion of the clones; in checked studies, under half of the deficit traces to unresolved V genes, and the cause of the others is not known. The V and J calls and clone size are taken from that table; D and trimming were inferred from the DNA. The sample contains a few hundred thousand clones, around 80% of them found a single time. The top ten hold less than 3.5% of the sample.

General findings and caveats noted by the study authors: The amount of clinical and demographic metadata varied by source and participant and was provided uncurated.

Each collaborating institution followed its own protocols to collect whole blood in K2EDTA tubes. For TCRbeta analysis, collaborators shipped samples as frozen whole blood, isolated PBMCs, or DNA extracted from either of those sample types. The material sequenced was peripheral blood. The TCR comes from a man aged 50 to 59 with active or convalescent COVID-19.

The DNA sequence reads TGTGCCAGCAGTACGTTTCTTGGGACAGGGGGAAACAATGAGCAGTTCTTC. It translates to CASSTFLGTGGNNEQFF. The receptor chain draws on TRBV27 and TRBJ2-1; TRBD1 matches 11 bases in the middle. The CDR3 starts with the cysteine, ends with the phenylalanine, and has 17 residues. The sequence is cut down to CDR3 DNA, 51 bases in frame from base 1. CDR1 and CDR2, looked up from the germline V gene (reference sequence), are MNHEY and SMNVEV. Here V drops 5 bases and J drops 5 bases, and the junction holds 11 bases not matched to any gene.